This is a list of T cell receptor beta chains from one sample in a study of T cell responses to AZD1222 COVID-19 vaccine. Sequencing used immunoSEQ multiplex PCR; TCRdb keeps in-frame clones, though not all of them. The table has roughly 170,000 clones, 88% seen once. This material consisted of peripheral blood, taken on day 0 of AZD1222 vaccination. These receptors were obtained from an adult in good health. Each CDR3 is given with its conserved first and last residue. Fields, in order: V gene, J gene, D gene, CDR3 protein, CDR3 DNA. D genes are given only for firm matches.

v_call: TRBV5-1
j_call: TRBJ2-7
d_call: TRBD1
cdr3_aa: CASSLASGQGYEQYF
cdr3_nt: TGCGCCAGCAGCTTGGCCTCGGGACAGGGCTACGAGCAGTACTTC

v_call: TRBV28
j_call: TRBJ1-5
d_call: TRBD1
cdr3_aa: CASTRGGVNQPQHF
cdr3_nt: TGTGCCAGCACCAGGGGGGGTGTCAATCAGCCCCAGCATTTT

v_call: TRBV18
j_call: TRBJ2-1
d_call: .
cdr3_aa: CASSSPRFSYNEQFF
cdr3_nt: TGTGCCAGCTCGTCCCCTCGTTTCTCCTACAATGAGCAGTTCTTC

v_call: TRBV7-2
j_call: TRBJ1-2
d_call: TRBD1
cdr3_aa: CASSEPGTGAGYTF
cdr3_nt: TGTGCCAGCAGCGAGCCCGGGACAGGGGCCGGCTACACCTTC

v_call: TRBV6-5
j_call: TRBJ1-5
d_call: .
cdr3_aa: CASDWGGRGNQPQHF
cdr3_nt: TGTGCCAGCGATTGGGGGGGCCGGGGCAATCAGCCCCAGCATTTT

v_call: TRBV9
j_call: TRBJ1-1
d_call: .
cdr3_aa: CASSVGTSLNTEAFF
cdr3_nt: TGTGCCAGCAGCGTAGGGACATCTTTGAACACTGAAGCTTTCTTT

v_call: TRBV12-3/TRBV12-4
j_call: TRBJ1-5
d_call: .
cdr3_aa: CASSLDRDQPQHF
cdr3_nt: TGTGCCAGCAGTTTAGACCGGGATCAGCCCCAGCATTTT

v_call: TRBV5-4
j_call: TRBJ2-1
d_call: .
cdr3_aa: CASSLKDGFNEQFF
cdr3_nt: TGTGCCAGCAGCTTAAAAGATGGTTTCAATGAGCAGTTCTTC

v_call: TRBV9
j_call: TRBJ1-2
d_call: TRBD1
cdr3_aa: CASSVDRGPYGYTF
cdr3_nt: TGTGCCAGCAGCGTCGACAGGGGCCCTTATGGCTACACCTTC

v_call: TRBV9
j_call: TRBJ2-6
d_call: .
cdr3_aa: CASSGTTTSGANVLTF
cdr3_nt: TGTGCCAGCAGTGGGACGACAACCTCTGGGGCCAACGTCCTGACTTTC

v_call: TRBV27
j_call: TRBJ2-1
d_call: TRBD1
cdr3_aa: CATYRGLWDEQFF
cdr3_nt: TGTGCCACCTACAGGGGGCTGTGGGATGAGCAGTTCTTC